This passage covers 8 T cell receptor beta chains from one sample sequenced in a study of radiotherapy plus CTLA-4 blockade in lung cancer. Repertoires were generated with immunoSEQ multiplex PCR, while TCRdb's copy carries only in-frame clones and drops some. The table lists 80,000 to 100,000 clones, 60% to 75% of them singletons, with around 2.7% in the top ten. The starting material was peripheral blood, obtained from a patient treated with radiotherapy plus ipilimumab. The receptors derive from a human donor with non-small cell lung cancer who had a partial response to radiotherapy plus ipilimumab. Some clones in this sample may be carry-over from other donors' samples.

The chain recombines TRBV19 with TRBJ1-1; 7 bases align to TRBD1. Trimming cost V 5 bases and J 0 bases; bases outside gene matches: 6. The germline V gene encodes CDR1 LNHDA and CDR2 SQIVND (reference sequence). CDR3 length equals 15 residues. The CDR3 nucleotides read TGTGCCAGTAGTTCCCGGGACAGAGTGAACACTGAAGCTTTCTTT. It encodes CASSSRDRVNTEAFF. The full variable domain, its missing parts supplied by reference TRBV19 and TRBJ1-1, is DGGITQSPKYLFRKEGQNVTLSCEQNLNHDAMYWYRQDPGQGLRLIYYSQIVNDFQKGDIAEGYSVSREKKESFPLTVTSAQKNPTAFYLCASSSRDRVNTEAFFGQGTRLTVV.

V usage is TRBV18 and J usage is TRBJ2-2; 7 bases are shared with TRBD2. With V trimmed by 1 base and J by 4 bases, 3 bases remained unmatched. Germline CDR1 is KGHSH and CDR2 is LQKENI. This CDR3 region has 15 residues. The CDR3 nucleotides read TGTGCCAGCTCACCACGGGAGGGAATCACCGGGGAGCTGTTTTTT. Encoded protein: CASSPREGITGELFF. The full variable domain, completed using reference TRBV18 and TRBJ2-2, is NAGVMQNPRHLVRRRGQEARLRCSPMKGHSHVYWYRQLPEEGLKFMVYLQKENIIDESGMPKERFSAEFPKEGPSILRIQQVVRGDSAAYFCASSPREGITGELFFGEGSRLTVL.

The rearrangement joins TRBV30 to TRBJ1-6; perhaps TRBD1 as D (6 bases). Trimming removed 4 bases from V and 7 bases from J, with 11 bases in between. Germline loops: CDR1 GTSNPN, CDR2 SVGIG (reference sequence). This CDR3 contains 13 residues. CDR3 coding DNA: TGTGCCTGGACCGTGCAGGGGAATTCACCCCTCCACTTT. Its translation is CAWTVQGNSPLHF.

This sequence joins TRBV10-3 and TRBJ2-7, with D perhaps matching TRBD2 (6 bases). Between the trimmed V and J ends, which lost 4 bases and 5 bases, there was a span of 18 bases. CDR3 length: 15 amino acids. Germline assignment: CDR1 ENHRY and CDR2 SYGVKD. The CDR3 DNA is TGTGCCATCAGTGTCGGGCAGGGTAGCGGAAACGAGCAGTACTTC. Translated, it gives CAISVGQGSGNEQYF.

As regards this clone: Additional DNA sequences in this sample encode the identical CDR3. CDR3 DNA sequence: TGTGCCAGCAGTTTAAGAGGGATTGGAGTAACTAATGAAAAACTGTTTTTT. It is translated as CASSLRGIGVTNEKLFF. This rearrangement joins TRBV27 to TRBJ1-4; D unresolved. This CDR3 comprises 17 residues. V dropped 2 bases and J dropped 1 base, with 14 bases sitting between them. Germline V gives CDR1 MNHEY, CDR2 SMNVEV (reference sequence). Using reference TRBV27 and TRBJ1-4 for the parts outside the CDR3, the full variable domain is EAQVTQNPRYLITVTGKKLTVTCSQNMNHEYMSWYRQDPGLGLRQIYYSMNVEVTDKGDVPEGYKVSRKEKRNFPLILESPSPNQTSLYFCASSLRGIGVTNEKLFFGSGTQLSVL.

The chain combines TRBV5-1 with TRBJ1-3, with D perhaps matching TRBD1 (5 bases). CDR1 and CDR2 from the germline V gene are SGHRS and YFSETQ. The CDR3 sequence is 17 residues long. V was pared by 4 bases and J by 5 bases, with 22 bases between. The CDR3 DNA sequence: TGCGCCAGCAGCCCGAACCCCGACAGACCGGCTAGAAACACCATATATTTT. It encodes CASSPNPDRPARNTIYF.

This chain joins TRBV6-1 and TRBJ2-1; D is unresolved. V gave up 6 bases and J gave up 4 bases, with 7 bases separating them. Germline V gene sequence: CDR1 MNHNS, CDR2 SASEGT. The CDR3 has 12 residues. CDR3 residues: CASSLGYNEQFF. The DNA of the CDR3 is TGTGCCAGCAGCCTCGGGTACAATGAGCAGTTCTTC.

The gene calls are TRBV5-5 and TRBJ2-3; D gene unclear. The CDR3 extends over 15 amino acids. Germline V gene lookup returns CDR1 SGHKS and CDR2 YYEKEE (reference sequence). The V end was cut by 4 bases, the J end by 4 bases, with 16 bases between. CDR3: CASSEVGSSPDTQYF. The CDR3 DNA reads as TGTGCCAGCAGCGAGGTGGGTAGTAGCCCAGATACGCAGTATTTT.